This T cell receptor (beta chain) was recorded in a study of blood T cell repertoires in COVID-19. In the original workflow: From reference gene primer amplification, estimates of nucleated cell counts were derived. Sequenced by immunoSEQ multiplex PCR; TCRdb stores in-frame clones only, minus some. For V, J and clone size, that table is used; D and trimming come from the DNA. This sample has fewer than 500,000 clones, with more than 85% found just once. V dropped 7 bases and J dropped 6 bases, with 10 bases sitting between them. CDR3 length: 12 residues. CDR1 and CDR2 (germline): SGHRS, YFSETQ. The sample taken for sequencing was peripheral blood. The receptor was isolated from a woman in her twenties or thirties with acute or convalescent COVID-19. The V call is TRBV5-1, the J call TRBJ2-2; D remains unclear. The CDR3 DNA is TGCGCCAGCTCAGGTTTTTCCGGGGAGCTGTTTTTT. As protein: CASSGFSGELFF.